Listed below are T cell receptor beta chains from one sample, sequenced in a study of post-analysis software for immune sequencing data. MiXCR was run by TCRdb on the PCR reads, yielding one entry per CDR3 protein. The sample records hundreds of thousands of distinct CDR3 sequences, approximately 57% being singletons. The sample was blood. Receptors were obtained from a girl aged 5-17 years with multiple sclerosis. CDR3s include the opening cysteine and the closing phenylalanine or tryptophan. A D gene is named only where the DNA matches it firmly. Rows may omit the clone size; those that give it use once, few, many or a size class.

CDR3 protein | CDR3 DNA | clone size | J gene | V gene | D gene
CASSSLGTYGYTF | TGTGCCAGCAGTTCTCTCGGGACTTATGGCTACACCTTC | NA | TRBJ1-2 | TRBV12-3/TRBV12-4 | NA
CASRSGTTDVTGELFF | TGTGCCAGCAGGTCCGGGACTACGGATGTTACCGGGGAGCTGTTTTTT | NA | TRBJ2-2 | TRBV7-9 | TRBD2
CSASGSPGLAVEQYF | TGCAGTGCTAGCGGATCCCCGGGACTAGCTGTCGAGCAGTACTTC | few | TRBJ2-7 | TRBV20-1 | TRBD2
CSVAGENTYNEQFF | TGCAGCGTTGCGGGGGAAAATACCTACAATGAGCAGTTCTTC | few | TRBJ2-1 | TRBV29-1 | NA
CSVSSGGYEQYF | TGCAGCGTATCTAGCGGGGGCTACGAGCAGTACTTC | NA | TRBJ2-7 | TRBV29-1 | TRBD2
CASSTTGAGNSPLHF | TGTGCCAGCAGTACTACAGGGGCAGGGAATTCACCCCTCCACTTT | NA | TRBJ1-6 | TRBV12-3/TRBV12-4 | TRBD1
CSASVTSGRSNEQFF | TGCAGTGCTAGCGTGACTAGCGGGAGGAGTAATGAGCAGTTCTTC | few | TRBJ2-1 | TRBV20-1 | TRBD2
CASSKEVLTYEQYF | TGTGCCAGCAGCAAAGAAGTCTTGACCTACGAGCAGTACTTC | NA | TRBJ2-7 | TRBV21-1 | NA
CASSLRGPTNTEAFF | TGTGCCAGCAGCCTAAGGGGGCCAACGAACACTGAAGCTTTCTTT | NA | TRBJ1-1 | TRBV7-2 | TRBD1
CASSQGRPGGGNEQYF | TGTGCCAGCAGCCAAGGTCGCCCGGGAGGGGGCAACGAGCAGTACTTT | NA | TRBJ2-3 | TRBV3-1 | NA
CASSQDSGTFYEQYF | TGCGCCAGCAGCCAAGATAGCGGTACCTTCTACGAGCAGTACTTC | NA | TRBJ2-7 | TRBV4-1 | NA
CASSYILSPSGANVLTF | TGTGCCAGCAGTTACATCTTATCTCCCTCTGGGGCCAACGTCCTGACTTTC | once | TRBJ2-6 | TRBV6-2/TRBV6-3 | NA
CASSLRGAGGNNEQFF | TGTGCCAGCAGTTTAAGGGGGGCAGGGGGGAACAATGAGCAGTTCTTC | NA | TRBJ2-1 | TRBV27 | NA
CASSVAGGPSEQFF | TGTGCCAGCAGCGTAGCGGGAGGGCCCTCCGAGCAGTTCTTC | NA | TRBJ2-1 | TRBV7-9 | TRBD2
CASSFDANEKLFF | TGCGCCAGCAGCTTCGACGCTAATGAAAAACTGTTTTTT | NA | TRBJ1-4 | TRBV5-1 | NA
CASSRNPGGKQETQYF | TGTGCCAGCAGCCGAAATCCCGGGGGGAAGCAAGAGACCCAGTACTTC | NA | TRBJ2-5 | TRBV4-2 | TRBD2
CASSSIRQGALWYEQFF | TGCGCCAGCAGCTCAATCAGACAGGGGGCGCTTTGGTATGAGCAGTTCTTC | NA | TRBJ2-1 | TRBV5-1 | TRBD1
CASSFGMSTDTQYF | TGCGCCAGCAGCTTCGGGATGAGCACAGATACGCAGTATTTT | few | TRBJ2-3 | TRBV5-1 | NA
CASSSALRRESWTYSQYF | TGTGCCAGCAGCTCAGCCCTAAGACGAGAAAGTTGGACCTACTCCCAGTACTTC | NA | TRBJ2-5 | TRBV7-9 | NA
CASSPPVTGGIQYF | TGTGCCAGCAGTCCCCCGGTGACAGGGGGCATTCAGTACTTC | NA | TRBJ2-4 | TRBV12-3/TRBV12-4 | TRBD1
CASGLVGRAKFF | TGTGCTAGTGGTTTGGTCGGGAGGGCCAAGTTCTTC | NA | TRBJ2-1 | TRBV12-5 | TRBD2
CASSVSGTREQQTQYF | TGTGCCAGCAGTGTCTCCGGGACTAGAGAGCAACAGACCCAGTACTTC | NA | TRBJ2-5 | TRBV6-1 | TRBD2
CASSASRTSLMGEQYF | TGTGCCAGCAGCGCTAGCCGGACTAGCCTTATGGGCGAGCAGTACTTC | NA | TRBJ2-7 | TRBV14 | TRBD2
CSAREGGQNFYGYTF | TGCAGTGCTAGGGAGGGGGGACAAAACTTCTATGGCTACACCTTC | few | TRBJ1-2 | TRBV20-1 | NA
CASSYGQNNSPLHF | TGTGCCAGCAGTTACGGGCAGAATAATTCACCCCTCCACTTT | few | TRBJ1-6 | TRBV6-5 | NA
CASSFSTKGETQYF | TGTGCCAGCAGCTTTTCGACCAAAGGAGAGACCCAGTACTTC | NA | TRBJ2-5 | TRBV9 | NA
CASSYNSAYEQYF | TGTGCCAGCAGCTACAACTCCGCCTACGAGCAGTACTTC | NA | TRBJ2-7 | TRBV27 | NA
CASSGRGYEQYF | TGTGCCAGCAGTGGGAGAGGTTACGAGCAGTACTTC | NA | TRBJ2-7 | TRBV12-3/TRBV12-4 | NA
CASSLLGTGEKGQYF | TGCGCCAGCAGCTTACTTGGGACAGGGGAGAAGGGGCAGTACTTC | few | TRBJ2-7 | TRBV5-1 | TRBD1
CASKRLAGPRTDTQYF | TGTGCCAGCAAGCGACTAGCGGGGCCTAGGACAGATACGCAGTATTTT | once | TRBJ2-3 | TRBV12-3/TRBV12-4 | TRBD2
CASGTVYGYTF | TGTGCCAGCGGGACAGTATATGGCTACACCTTC | NA | TRBJ1-2 | TRBV6-5 | TRBD1
CASSLNPWGQYF | TGTGCCAGCAGCTTAAACCCCTGGGGGCAGTATTTT | NA | TRBJ2-3 | TRBV7-2 | NA
CSVVRDRGLEETQYF | TGCAGCGTTGTAAGGGACAGAGGACTAGAAGAGACCCAGTACTTC | NA | TRBJ2-5 | TRBV29-1 | NA
CSASQYPANEQFF | TGCAGCGCCTCGCAATACCCGGCGAATGAGCAGTTCTTC | NA | TRBJ2-1 | TRBV29-1 | NA
CASSLLGGATEAFF | TGTGCCAGCAGCTTACTCGGGGGAGCAACTGAAGCTTTCTTT | NA | TRBJ1-1 | TRBV7-3 | NA
CASSLDRQGKVYTF | TGCGCCAGCAGCTTGGATCGACAGGGGAAAGTCTACACCTTC | NA | TRBJ1-2 | TRBV5-1 | TRBD1
CASSLITYNEQFF | TGTGCCAGCAGCTTGATTACCTACAATGAGCAGTTCTTC | NA | TRBJ2-1 | TRBV5-5 | NA
CASSQIGGRAYEQYF | TGTGCCAGCAGCCAGATTGGCGGGAGGGCATACGAGCAGTACTTC | few | TRBJ2-7 | TRBV3-1 | TRBD2
CASRGRDLNEKLFF | TGTGCCAGCAGGGGCCGGGATCTCAATGAAAAACTGTTTTTT | NA | TRBJ1-4 | TRBV7-9 | NA
CASSYSPGLAGALNEQFF | TGTGCCAGCAGTTACTCGCCAGGACTAGCGGGAGCTCTGAATGAGCAGTTCTTC | NA | TRBJ2-1 | TRBV6-5 | TRBD2
CASSVTLAGVGNEQFF | TGTGCCAGCAGCGTAACCCTAGCGGGAGTGGGCAATGAGCAGTTCTTC | NA | TRBJ2-1 | TRBV6-2/TRBV6-3 | TRBD2
CSARVPDRDDEQFF | TGCAGTGCTAGAGTCCCGGACAGGGACGATGAGCAGTTCTTC | few | TRBJ2-1 | TRBV20-1 | TRBD1
CSASRGTGQRETQYF | TGCAGTGCAAGTAGGGGGACAGGGCAACGAGAGACCCAGTACTTC | NA | TRBJ2-5 | TRBV20-1 | TRBD1
CASSQSFPGTGTQETQYF | TGCGCCAGCAGCCAATCTTTCCCTGGGACAGGGACCCAAGAGACCCAGTACTTC | few | TRBJ2-5 | TRBV4-1 | TRBD1
CASSVGMSLANNEQFF | TGCGCCAGCAGCGTCGGTATGTCCCTCGCTAACAATGAGCAGTTCTTC | NA | TRBJ2-1 | TRBV5-1 | NA
CASSLEVGSSGANVLTF | TGTGCCAGCAGCTTGGAGGTGGGGAGCTCTGGGGCCAACGTCCTGACTTTC | few | TRBJ2-6 | TRBV7-9 | NA
CASNPQGWRNIQYF | TGTGCCAGCAATCCTCAGGGGTGGAGGAACATTCAGTACTTC | once | TRBJ2-4 | TRBV12-3/TRBV12-4 | NA
CASSQTTLSYEQYF | TGCGCCAGCAGCCAAACTACCCTCTCCTACGAGCAGTACTTC | NA | TRBJ2-7 | TRBV4-1 | NA
CASSLGIGANYGYTF | TGTGCCAGCAGCTTGGGAATAGGCGCCAACTATGGCTACACCTTC | NA | TRBJ1-2 | TRBV5-4 | NA
CASSFPGLLTDTQYF | TGTGCCAGCAGTTTCCCCGGACTTCTCACAGATACGCAGTATTTT | NA | TRBJ2-3 | TRBV12-3/TRBV12-4 | NA
CSVSNSGANVLTF | TGCAGCGTCTCAAACTCTGGGGCCAACGTCCTGACTTTC | few | TRBJ2-6 | TRBV29-1 | NA
CASSVEPAGVHEQFF | TGTGCCAGCAGCGTCGAGCCAGCGGGAGTCCATGAGCAGTTCTTC | NA | TRBJ2-1 | TRBV5-5 | TRBD2
CASSTADTF | TGTGCCAGCAGCACCGCGGACACCTTC | few | TRBJ1-2 | TRBV21-1 | NA
CSVAGPGGLTEAFF | TGCAGCGTTGCGGGGCCCGGGGGCCTCACTGAAGCTTTCTTT | NA | TRBJ1-1 | TRBV29-1 | NA
CASSVDPISHEQYF | TGTGCCAGCAGCGTAGATCCGATCTCCCACGAGCAGTACTTC | NA | TRBJ2-7 | TRBV9 | NA